These 10 T cell receptor beta chains were all obtained from the same sample, sequenced in a study of beta chain features in type 1 diabetes. The whole isolated RNA underwent reverse transcription, so sequencing captured expressed TCRB transcripts. Data came from immunoSEQ multiplex PCR; TCRdb stores just in-frame clones and leaves some out. The sample lists some 400,000 clones; about 14% were seen once. The sequenced material came from naive CD4+ T cells from blood. These receptors were collected from a woman aged 18 to 35 in good health.

This chain links TRBV7-2 with TRBJ2-1; no definite D call. The CDR3 extends over 15 amino acids. Looked up from germline, CDR1 is SGHTA and CDR2 is FQGNSA. Between the trimmed V and J ends, which lost 3 bases and 7 bases, there was a span of 16 bases. The CDR3 DNA reads as TGTGCCAGCAGCTTGCAGTTTCCTCGAATAAATGAGCAGTTCTTC. This gives the protein CASSLQFPRINEQFF.

This clone was found a few times. The gene calls are TRBV7-7 and TRBJ2-5, with 7 nucleotides matching TRBD1. V shed 4 bases, J shed 2 bases, and the junction held 10 bases outside the gene matches. Germline assignment: CDR1 SSHAT and CDR2 FNYEAQ (reference sequence). CDR3 size: 16 residues. CDR3 in DNA: TGTGCCAGCAGCTCGAGATACCGGGACAGACAAGAGACCCAGTACTTC. It translates to CASSSRYRDRQETQYF.

The DNA for the CDR3 is TGTGCCAGCTCACCCTTCGGCTCCTACAATGAGCAGTTCTTC. Its protein product is CASSPFGSYNEQFF. The gene calls are TRBV18 and TRBJ2-1; D not resolved. Germline CDR1 reads KGHSH; CDR2 reads LQKENI. The CDR3 consists of 14 residues. V shed 3 bases and J shed 0 bases, with 6 bases lying between them. Full variable domain (outside the CDR3, taken from reference TRBV18 and TRBJ2-1): NAGVMQNPRHLVRRRGQEARLRCSPMKGHSHVYWYRQLPEEGLKFMVYLQKENIIDESGMPKERFSAEFPKEGPSILRIQQVVRGDSAAYFCASSPFGSYNEQFFGPGTRLTVL.

This clone was recorded a few times. The rearrangement links TRBV5-6 to TRBJ2-7; 9 bases align to TRBD1. V shed 5 bases, J shed 2 bases, and the junction held 8 bases outside the gene matches. This CDR3 region has 15 residues. The germline CDR1 and CDR2 sequences are SGHDT and YYEEEE. Written as DNA, the CDR3 is TGTGCCAGCAGTTATGACAGGGGGGCAACCTACGAGCAGTACTTC. Its translation is CASSYDRGATYEQYF.

The J gene is TRBJ2-1, the V gene TRBV5-1; D is unresolved. Per the germline V gene, CDR1 is SGHRS and CDR2 is YFSETQ. Trimming shortened V by 2 bases and J by 8 bases, and 8 bases separated the two germline ends. This CDR3 comprises 12 residues. DNA of the CDR3: TGCGCCAGCAGCTTAAGAGAGGATGAGCAGTTCTTC. It codes for CASSLREDEQFF.

The CDR3 nucleotides read TGTGCCAGCAGTCCAGCATCCGGGACTACGGGCGCAGATACGCAGTATTTT. Protein sequence: CASSPASGTTGADTQYF. The chain joins TRBV28 to TRBJ2-3; 7 bases are a match to TRBD2. Trimming took 5 bases from V and 4 from J; bases not matched to a gene: 15. Germline CDR1 reads MDHEN; CDR2 reads SYDVKM. The CDR3 length is 17 residues.

The V and J genes are TRBV7-9 and TRBJ2-7; 7 bases are a match to TRBD2. CDR1 SEHNR and CDR2 FQNEAQ come from the germline V gene (reference sequence). The V gene end was trimmed by 1 base and the J gene end by 3 bases; junction bases not matched to a gene: 6. The CDR3 runs 15 residues. The CDR3 spells CASSLDGTTRYEQYF. The CDR3 bases are TGTGCCAGCAGCTTAGATGGGACTACTCGCTACGAGCAGTACTTC.

This chain connects TRBV18 to TRBJ2-7, with 9 bases identical to TRBD1. The germline gives CDR1 KGHSH, CDR2 LQKENI. The ends lost 4 bases at V and 7 bases at J; junction bases unmatched: 5. The CDR3 covers 13 residues. This CDR3 is CASSQQGAREQYF. In DNA form, the CDR3 reads TGTGCCAGCTCACAACAGGGGGCGAGGGAGCAGTACTTC.

The rearrangement links TRBV25-1 to TRBJ2-2; TRBD1 is a possible D gene (6 bases). Trimming removed 0 bases from V and 1 base from J, with 12 bases in between. Germline V lookup: CDR1 MGHDK, CDR2 SYGVNS. The CDR3 consists of 17 residues. Written as DNA, the CDR3 is TGTGCCAGCAGTGAATATAGGGGGACAAAGAACACCGGGGAGCTGTTTTTT. The encoded protein is CASSEYRGTKNTGELFF.

This clone appeared a few times. The V gene is TRBV7-3, the J gene TRBJ2-2, with 7 nucleotides matching TRBD1. CDR3 size: 14 residues. J gave up 4 bases and V 5 bases, and 4 bases lay outside the gene matches. Germline lookup yields CDR1 SGHTA and CDR2 FQGTGA. The DNA of the CDR3 is TGTGCCAGCAGCGCCCGACAGGGCACCGGGGAGCTGTTTTTT. Translating gives CASSARQGTGELFF.